A selection of T cell receptor beta chains follows, all from one sample in a study of shared clonotypes between healthy human individuals. Generated by immunoSEQ multiplex PCR, the TCRdb table keeps only in-frame clones and is missing some. The data show 550,000 to 600,000 clones, around 78% seen once. The specimen was PBMCs. The source of these receptors is a woman aged 40-49 years in good health. Some clones in this sample may be carry-over from other donors' samples. Each CDR3 is given with its conserved first and last residue.

V gene: TRBV10-2; CDR3 protein: CASSETNAKKQYF
V gene: TRBV5-5; CDR3 protein: CASSFPPSEREGPPYEQYF
V gene: TRBV30; CDR3 protein: CAWEGEIGEQYF
V gene: TRBV2; CDR3 protein: CASRSTSGSGETQYF
V gene: TRBV2; CDR3 protein: CASTSLDRDTEAFF
V gene: TRBV6-1; CDR3 protein: CASSEGGGPRQFF
V gene: TRBV29-1; CDR3 protein: CSIGLAGSYEQYF
V gene: TRBV5-6; CDR3 protein: CASSLATSGSWSYNEQFF
V gene: TRBV30; CDR3 protein: CAWSPTYRGRTEAFF
V gene: TRBV5-6; CDR3 protein: CASSLATERSTDTQYF
V gene: TRBV2; CDR3 protein: CASSGQGSNEQFF
V gene: TRBV4-1; CDR3 protein: CASSQSLTANYGYTF
V gene: TRBV19; CDR3 protein: CASSIHRFLAGAVGTDTQYF
V gene: TRBV7-6; CDR3 protein: CASSFAEGLSYNEQFF
V gene: TRBV7-2; CDR3 protein: CASSLGIGAYGYTF
V gene: TRBV10-2; CDR3 protein: CASRIAGAPGELFF
V gene: TRBV6-6; CDR3 protein: CASSYRTDNTGELFF
V gene: TRBV29-1; CDR3 protein: CSVPNTGNTEAFF
V gene: TRBV2; CDR3 protein: CASSPIRVTWQYF
V gene: TRBV7-2; CDR3 protein: CASSFDRSYNEQFF
V gene: TRBV11-1; CDR3 protein: CASSLRGSAEQYF
V gene: TRBV30; CDR3 protein: CACSRGSPTDTQYF
V gene: TRBV11-2; CDR3 protein: CASSLDLGSNYGYTF
V gene: TRBV6-6; CDR3 protein: CASSPGISYNEQFF
V gene: TRBV2; CDR3 protein: CASSTGTGGTGELFF
V gene: TRBV18; CDR3 protein: CASSRGTGQIRQFF
V gene: TRBV29-1; CDR3 protein: CSVGVGGEAFF
V gene: TRBV30; CDR3 protein: CAWSVTRGSGELFF
V gene: TRBV7-9; CDR3 protein: CASSPGTGDPGETQYF
V gene: TRBV20-1; CDR3 protein: CSEGNIYGYTF
V gene: TRBV29-1; CDR3 protein: CSVESADRGQGQYF
V gene: TRBV27; CDR3 protein: CAASPGTGRYEQFF
V gene: TRBV18; CDR3 protein: CASSPLAGGAYEQYF
V gene: TRBV18; CDR3 protein: CASSPGQTNYGYTF
V gene: TRBV11-2; CDR3 protein: CASRGWGKSYNEQFF
V gene: TRBV29-1; CDR3 protein: CSVRMSWGDDYNEQFF
V gene: TRBV27; CDR3 protein: CASSFVSSAGSFYEQYF
V gene: TRBV19; CDR3 protein: CASSIPSSGANVLTF
V gene: TRBV15; CDR3 protein: CATSRGAVGEKLFF
V gene: TRBV25-1; CDR3 protein: CASSVTGSASDTQYF
V gene: TRBV27; CDR3 protein: CASSLSSPYRYQETQYF
V gene: TRBV7-2; CDR3 protein: CASSSETGPRGYTF
V gene: TRBV4-2; CDR3 protein: CASSHTSAGGDYEQYF
V gene: TRBV7-3; CDR3 protein: CASSFGQNQPQHF
V gene: TRBV7-3; CDR3 protein: CASSLDLILNTEAFF
V gene: TRBV5-4; CDR3 protein: CASSLRGGAYEQYF
V gene: TRBV11-2; CDR3 protein: CASSQPGSRGLAKNIQYF
V gene: TRBV7-8; CDR3 protein: CASSSSSTEAFF
V gene: TRBV7-2; CDR3 protein: CASSLYGRAQTDTQYF
V gene: TRBV9; CDR3 protein: CASSVGGWGMNTEAFF
V gene: TRBV5-4; CDR3 protein: CASSSYTGRGQETQYF
V gene: TRBV19; CDR3 protein: CASRTLRGGGTEAFF
V gene: TRBV11-2; CDR3 protein: CASSLDRRGTEAFF